This T cell receptor (beta chain) was retrieved from a study of T cells in Graves' hyperthyroidism and ophthalmopathy. Diagnoses used clinical symptoms, serum thyroxine and TRAb, thyroid ultrasound and orbital computed tomography. As for this clonotype: The antigen remains undetermined.

RNA transcripts yielded amplified TCR beta CDR3 regions. The TCR CDR3 first-round RT-PCR relied on the HTBI primer set. MiXCR, applied by TCRdb to the multiplex PCR reads, yields one record per CDR3 protein. This table has 530,000 or so distinct CDR3 sequences, about a sixth appearing once. Study results and limitations: A 13 V-J model separated ophthalmopathy from stable hyperthyroidism. The model identified upcoming ophthalmopathy a median about 7.1 months ahead of onset. Most thyroid clonotypes with frequency above 0.001 were detected in blood.

The germline gives CDR1 DFQATT, CDR2 SNEGSKA (reference sequence). V shed 6 bases and J shed 9 bases, with 11 bases lying between them. The CDR3 sequence is 11 residues long. This receptor was taken from a woman under 30 with Graves' ophthalmopathy. The sequenced sample was blood. This rearrangement joins TRBV20-1 to TRBJ2-2; D perhaps matches TRBD1 (6 bases). CDR3 DNA sequence: TGCAGTGCCCCGGGACACCGGGAGCTGTTTTTT. Its protein is CSAPGHRELFF.